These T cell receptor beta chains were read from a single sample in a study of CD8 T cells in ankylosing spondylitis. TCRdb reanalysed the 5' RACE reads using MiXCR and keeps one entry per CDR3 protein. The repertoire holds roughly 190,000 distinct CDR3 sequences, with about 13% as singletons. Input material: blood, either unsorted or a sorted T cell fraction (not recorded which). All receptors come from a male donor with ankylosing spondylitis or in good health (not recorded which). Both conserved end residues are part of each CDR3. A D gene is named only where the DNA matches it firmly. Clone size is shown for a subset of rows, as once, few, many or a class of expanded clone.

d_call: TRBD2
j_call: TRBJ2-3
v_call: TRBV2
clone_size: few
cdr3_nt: TGTGCCAGCTGTGCGGCCAGCGGGAGTGGAACAGATACGCAGTATTTT
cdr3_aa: CASCAASGSGTDTQYF

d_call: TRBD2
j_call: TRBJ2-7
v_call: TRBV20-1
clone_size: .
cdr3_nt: TGCAGTGCTAGAGAGGGCCCGGGAGGCAGCGAGCAGTACTTC
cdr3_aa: CSAREGPGGSEQYF

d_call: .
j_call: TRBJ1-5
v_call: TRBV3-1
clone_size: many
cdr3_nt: TGTGCCAGCAGCCAAGAGGTTGGGGTTCAGCCCCAGCATTTT
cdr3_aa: CASSQEVGVQPQHF

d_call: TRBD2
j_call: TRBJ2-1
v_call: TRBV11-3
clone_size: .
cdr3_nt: TGTGCCAGCAGCCAGACTAGCGGGGACTCCTACAATGAGCAGTTCTTC
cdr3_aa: CASSQTSGDSYNEQFF

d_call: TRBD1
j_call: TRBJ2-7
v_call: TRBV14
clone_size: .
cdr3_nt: TGTGCCAGCAGCCAAGGAGGGGGCATCTACGAGCAGTACTTC
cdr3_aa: CASSQGGGIYEQYF

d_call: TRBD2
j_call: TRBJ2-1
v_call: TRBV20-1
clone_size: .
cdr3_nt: TGCAGTGCTAGACCCCTAGCGGGGGAATACAATGAGCAGTTCTTC
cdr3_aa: CSARPLAGEYNEQFF

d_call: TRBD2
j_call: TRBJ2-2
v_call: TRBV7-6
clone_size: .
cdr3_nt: TGTGCCAGCAGCCATAAGGCGGGGGGAACCGGGGAGCTGTTTTTT
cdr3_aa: CASSHKAGGTGELFF

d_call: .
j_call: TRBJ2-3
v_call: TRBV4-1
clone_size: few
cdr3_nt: TGCGCCAGCAGCCAAGAGCGGGACGCAGATACGCAGTATTTT
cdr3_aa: CASSQERDADTQYF

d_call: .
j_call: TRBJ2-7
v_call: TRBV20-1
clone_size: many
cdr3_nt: TGCAGTGCTAGAGATACCGGGACTCCAGCGGGCGAGCAGTACTTC
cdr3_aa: CSARDTGTPAGEQYF

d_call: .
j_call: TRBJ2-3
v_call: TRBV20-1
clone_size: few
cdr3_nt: TGCAGTGCTACGCTGACAGGCTCAGATACGCAGTATTTT
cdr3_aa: CSATLTGSDTQYF

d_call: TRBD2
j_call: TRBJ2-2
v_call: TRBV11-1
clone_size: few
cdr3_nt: TGTGCCAGCAGCTTACTAGCGGGAGGGCCGCGGGACACCGGGGAGCTGTTTTTT
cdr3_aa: CASSLLAGGPRDTGELFF

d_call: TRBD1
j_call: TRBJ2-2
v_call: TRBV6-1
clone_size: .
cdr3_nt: TGTGCCAGCAAGGACAGGGTTGTGAACACCAGGGAGCTGTTTTTT
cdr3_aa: CASKDRVVNTRELFF

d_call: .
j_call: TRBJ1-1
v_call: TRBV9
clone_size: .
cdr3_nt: TGTGCCAGCAGCGCCCAGACAGGCCTCGAGGACACTTTCTTT
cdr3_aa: CASSAQTGLEDTFF

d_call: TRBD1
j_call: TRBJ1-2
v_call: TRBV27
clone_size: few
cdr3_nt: TGTGCCAGCAGAGGCAGGGGGAAAGGCTACACCTTC
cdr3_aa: CASRGRGKGYTF

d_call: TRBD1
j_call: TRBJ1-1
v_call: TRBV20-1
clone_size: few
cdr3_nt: TGCAGTGCTAGACAAGCGACAGGGTGGAACACTGAAGCTTTCTTT
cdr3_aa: CSARQATGWNTEAFF

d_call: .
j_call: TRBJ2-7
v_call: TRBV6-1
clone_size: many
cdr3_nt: TGTGCCAGCTCCCCAGGGCAAGGAACCTACGAGCAGTACTTC
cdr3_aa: CASSPGQGTYEQYF

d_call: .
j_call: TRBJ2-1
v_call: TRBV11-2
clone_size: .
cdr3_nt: TGTGCCAGCAGCTTAGGGACTTCCATTGAGCAGTTCTTC
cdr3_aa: CASSLGTSIEQFF

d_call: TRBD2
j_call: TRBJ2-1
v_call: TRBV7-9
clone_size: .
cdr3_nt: TGTGCCAGCAGCTTAAGGGGACTAGGGGACAATGAGCAGTTCTTC
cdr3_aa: CASSLRGLGDNEQFF

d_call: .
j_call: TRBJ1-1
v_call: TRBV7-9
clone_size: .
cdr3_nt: TGTGCCAGCAGCCCTTACCACAGGGACAACACTGAAGCTTTCTTT
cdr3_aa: CASSPYHRDNTEAFF

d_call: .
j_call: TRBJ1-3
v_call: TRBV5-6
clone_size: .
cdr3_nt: TGTGCCAGCAGTTTAATCCGGGGGGACACCATATATTTT
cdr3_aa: CASSLIRGDTIYF

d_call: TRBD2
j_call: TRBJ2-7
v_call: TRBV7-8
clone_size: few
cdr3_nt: TGTGCCAGCAGCCCCCGCCGGGAGCAGCGGGGGGGCTCCTACGAGCAGTACTTC
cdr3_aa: CASSPRREQRGGSYEQYF

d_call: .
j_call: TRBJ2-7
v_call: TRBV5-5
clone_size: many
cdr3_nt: TGTGCCAGCAGACTAGAGGTAGCCTACGAGCAGTACTTC
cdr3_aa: CASRLEVAYEQYF

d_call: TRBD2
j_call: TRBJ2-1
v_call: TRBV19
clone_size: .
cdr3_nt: TGTGCCAGTAGTCCCTTTCTAGCGGGGTCCTACAATGAGCAGTTCTTC
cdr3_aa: CASSPFLAGSYNEQFF

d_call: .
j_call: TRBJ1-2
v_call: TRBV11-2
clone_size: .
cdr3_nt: TGTGCCAGCAGCTGGGGCAGGGTGAACTATGGCTACACCTTC
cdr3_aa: CASSWGRVNYGYTF

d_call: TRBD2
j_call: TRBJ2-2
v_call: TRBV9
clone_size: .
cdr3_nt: TGTGCCAGCAGTGCCGGGGGGGCCAACACCGGGGAGCTGTTTTTT
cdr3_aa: CASSAGGANTGELFF

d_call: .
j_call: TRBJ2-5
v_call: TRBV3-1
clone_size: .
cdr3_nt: TGTGCCAGCAGCCAAGTCCGTCGCCCAGAGACCCAGTACTTC
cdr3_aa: CASSQVRRPETQYF

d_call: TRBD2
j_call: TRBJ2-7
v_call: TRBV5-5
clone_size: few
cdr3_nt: TGTGCCAGCAGCTGGGAGGGAGGAAGCTACGAGCAGTACTTC
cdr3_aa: CASSWEGGSYEQYF

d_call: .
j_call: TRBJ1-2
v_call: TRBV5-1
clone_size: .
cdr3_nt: TGCGCCAGCAGTTGGGGGAAGGATGGCTACACCTTC
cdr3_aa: CASSWGKDGYTF

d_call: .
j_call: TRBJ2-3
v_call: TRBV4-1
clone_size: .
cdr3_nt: TGCGCCAGCAGCGCCCGGGACGGCAAGCAGTATTTT
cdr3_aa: CASSARDGKQYF

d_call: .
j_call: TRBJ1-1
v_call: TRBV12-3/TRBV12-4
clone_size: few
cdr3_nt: TGTGCCAGCAGGTGGGACGGCGCGAACACTGAAGCTTTCTTT
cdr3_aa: CASRWDGANTEAFF

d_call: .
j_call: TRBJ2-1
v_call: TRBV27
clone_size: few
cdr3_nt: TGTGCCAGCAGTTTCCCCGGGGGAAGGAATGAGCAGTTCTTC
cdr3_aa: CASSFPGGRNEQFF

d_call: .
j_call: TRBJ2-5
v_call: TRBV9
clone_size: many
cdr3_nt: TGTGCCAGCAGCGTAGGTACGGCGCGTTTACAAGAGACCCAGTACTTC
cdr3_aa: CASSVGTARLQETQYF

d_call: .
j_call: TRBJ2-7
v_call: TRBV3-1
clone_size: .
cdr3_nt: TGTGCCAGCAGCCAAGATATCGCTAGCATCCACGAGCAGTACTTC
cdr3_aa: CASSQDIASIHEQYF

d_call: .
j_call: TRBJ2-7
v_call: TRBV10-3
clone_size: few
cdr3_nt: TGTGCCGACGAGACACAGCACTACGAGCAGTACTTC
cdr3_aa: CADETQHYEQYF

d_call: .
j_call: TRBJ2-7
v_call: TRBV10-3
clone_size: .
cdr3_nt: TGTGCCATCAGTGAGGGGGAGGGGGGCTCCTACGAGCAGTACTTC
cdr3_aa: CAISEGEGGSYEQYF

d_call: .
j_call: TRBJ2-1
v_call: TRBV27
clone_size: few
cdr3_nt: TGTGCCAGCAGTTTCCCTCCGGGAAATGAGCAGTTCTTC
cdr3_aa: CASSFPPGNEQFF

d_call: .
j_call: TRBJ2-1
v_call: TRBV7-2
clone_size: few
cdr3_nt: TGTGCCAGCAGCCTATTACCTGCCCGAATTTCCTACAATGAGCAGTTCTTC
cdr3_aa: CASSLLPARISYNEQFF

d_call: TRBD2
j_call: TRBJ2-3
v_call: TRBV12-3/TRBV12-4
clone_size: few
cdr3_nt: TGTGCCAGCATCATCGGGGGGGCGGGCGACACGCAGTATTTT
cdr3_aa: CASIIGGAGDTQYF

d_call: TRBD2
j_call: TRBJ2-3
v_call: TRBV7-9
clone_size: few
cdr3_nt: TGTGCCAGCAGCTTCCGACTAGCGGGAGGGGACACAGATACGCAGTATTTT
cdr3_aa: CASSFRLAGGDTDTQYF

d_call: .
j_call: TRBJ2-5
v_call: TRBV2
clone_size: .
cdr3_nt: TGTGCCAGCAGTGATCGGGAAGAGACCCAGTACTTC
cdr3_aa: CASSDREETQYF

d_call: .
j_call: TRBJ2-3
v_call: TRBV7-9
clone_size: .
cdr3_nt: TGTGCCAGCAGCCCCTGGACAGCCGATACAGATACGCAGTATTTT
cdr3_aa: CASSPWTADTDTQYF

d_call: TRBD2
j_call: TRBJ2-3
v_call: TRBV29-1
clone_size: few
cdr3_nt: TGCAGCGCCCTGGGACTAGCGGGAGGAAGCTCAATTGATACGCAGTATTTT
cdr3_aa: CSALGLAGGSSIDTQYF

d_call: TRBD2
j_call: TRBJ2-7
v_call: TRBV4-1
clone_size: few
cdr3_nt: TGCGCCAGCAGCCAAGTTCTAGCGGGAGTGGACGAGCAGTACTTC
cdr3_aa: CASSQVLAGVDEQYF

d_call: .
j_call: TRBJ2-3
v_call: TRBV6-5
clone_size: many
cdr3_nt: TGTGCCAGCAGTTATCGGACTTCCACAGATACGCAGTATTTT
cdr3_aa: CASSYRTSTDTQYF

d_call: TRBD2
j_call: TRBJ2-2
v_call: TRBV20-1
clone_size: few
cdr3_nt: TGCAGTGCTAGAGAATCGAGACTAGCGGACACCGGGGAGCTGTTTTTT
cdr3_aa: CSARESRLADTGELFF

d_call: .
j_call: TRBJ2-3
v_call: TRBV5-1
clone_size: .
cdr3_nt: TGCGCCAGCAGACGACAGTCGAGCACAGATACGCAGTATTTT
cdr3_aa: CASRRQSSTDTQYF

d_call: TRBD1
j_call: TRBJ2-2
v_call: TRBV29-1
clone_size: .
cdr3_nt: TGCAGCGTTTGGACAGGGAAGGCCGGGGAGCTGTTTTTT
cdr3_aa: CSVWTGKAGELFF

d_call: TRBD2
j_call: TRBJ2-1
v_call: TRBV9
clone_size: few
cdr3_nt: TGTGCCAGCAGCGTAGGCGGGGGGGAATCGGCCTACAATGAGCAGTTCTTC
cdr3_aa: CASSVGGGESAYNEQFF

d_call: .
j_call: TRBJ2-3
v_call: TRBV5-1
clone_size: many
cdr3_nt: TGCGCCAGCAGCGGCTCAGTGGATACGCAGTATTTT
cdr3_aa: CASSGSVDTQYF

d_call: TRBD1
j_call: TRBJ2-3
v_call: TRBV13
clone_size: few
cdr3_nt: TGTGCCAGCAGCCCACGGTTACAGGGGGATGCAGATACGCAGTATTTT
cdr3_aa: CASSPRLQGDADTQYF

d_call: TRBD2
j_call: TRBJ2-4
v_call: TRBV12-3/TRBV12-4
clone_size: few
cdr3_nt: TGTGCCAGCAGCTCGGGACTAGCGATGGGTCGTCACTTC
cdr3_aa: CASSSGLAMGRHF

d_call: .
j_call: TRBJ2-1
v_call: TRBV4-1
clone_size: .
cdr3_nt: TGCGCCAGCAGCCAAGAGGGGTCGGCAGGGCAGTTCTTC
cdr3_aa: CASSQEGSAGQFF

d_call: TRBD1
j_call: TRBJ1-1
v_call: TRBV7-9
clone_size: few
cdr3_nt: TGTGCCAGCAGCCCTAGAGACAGGGGAGGCACTGAAGCTTTCTTT
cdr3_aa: CASSPRDRGGTEAFF

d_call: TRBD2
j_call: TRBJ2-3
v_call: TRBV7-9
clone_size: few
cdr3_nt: TGTGCCAGCAGCCCAGCGGGAGGGGGAGATACGCAGTATTTT
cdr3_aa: CASSPAGGGDTQYF